This T cell receptor beta chain was documented in a study of glioma-infiltrating T cells after dendritic cell vaccination. Up to 2 ug genomic DNA was used for TCRB CDR3 amplification. Sequencing was performed with immunoSEQ multiplex PCR; in TCRdb, only in-frame clones are kept and a portion is missing. The sample consists of approximately 91,000 clones, 80% to 90% of them appearing once. Time point meaning: after dendritic cell vaccination, including at tumor progression/relapse. Notes on the study in general: Only a small number of patients had complete blood and tumor samples. Higher pretreatment TIL content predicted longer progression-free time and survival.

This clone was observed a single time. Its antigen is as yet unknown. V was clipped by 7 bases and J by 0 bases, with 6 bases between them. The V gene's germline CDR1 is MNHNS and CDR2 SASEGT. The CDR3 has 12 residues. Specimen: blood, collected after dendritic cell vaccination. The rearrangement joins TRBV6-1 to TRBJ1-1, with no clear D. This receptor was taken from a human donor with glioblastoma. CDR3 sequence (DNA): TGTGCCAGCATGTACATGAACACTGAAGCTTTCTTT. This translates into CASMYMNTEAFF.